The 23 T cell receptor beta chains below were found in one sample sequenced in a study of control samples from healthy donors and cancer patients. Assay used: immunoSEQ multiplex PCR; TCRdb lists only in-frame clones, some missing. The table lists over 110,000 clones, over 85% of them singletons. Sequencing input: blood. Receptors originate from a man aged 25 to 45 in good health.

The chain is built from TRBV7-2 and TRBJ2-2; a weak D match, TRBD1 (6 bases). With 5 bases removed from V and 6 bases from J, the gap between germline ends came to 10 bases. CDR3 length: 13 amino acids. The germline V gene encodes CDR1 SGHTA and CDR2 FQGNSA. The CDR3 sequence: CASSANRAGELFF. CDR3 nucleotides: TGTGCCAGCAGCGCAAACAGGGCCGGGGAGCTGTTTTTT.

V and J are TRBV29-1 and TRBJ1-5, with 9 bases aligning to TRBD1. From germline, CDR1 is SQVTM and CDR2 ANQGSEA. V was pared by 6 bases and J by 4 bases, with 7 bases of the junction left unmatched. This CDR3 spans 14 amino acids. Here the CDR3 DNA reads TGCAGCGTCGGGACAGGGATCAATAATCAGCCCCAGCATTTT. Translation: CSVGTGINNQPQHF.

As regards this clone: Lacking the conserved final phenylalanine or tryptophan, this CDR3 likely reflects a read error. DNA of the CDR3: TGTGCCAGCAGTTTATACCCCGGGACAGGGGATGGCTACACCCTC. It codes for CASSLYPGTGDGYTL. The V and J genes are TRBV27 and TRBJ1-2; 10 bases fit TRBD1. V lost 1 base, J lost 6 bases, and 5 bases stayed unmatched. The CDR3 has 15 residues. Germline V gene lookup returns CDR1 MNHEY and CDR2 SMNVEV (reference sequence).

J is TRBJ1-2 and V is TRBV7-9, with TRBD1 as a possible D gene (5 bases). The CDR3 consists of 13 residues. Deletions cut 3 bases from V and 7 bases from J, with 12 bases between. CDR1 SEHNR and CDR2 FQNEAQ come from the germline V gene (reference sequence). The CDR3 DNA reads as TGTGCCAGCAGCTTCGGGACCTCTCCTGGCTACACCTTC. As protein: CASSFGTSPGYTF.

The chain has TRBV6-6 and TRBJ1-1, with unresolved D. Germline loops: CDR1 MNHNY, CDR2 SVGAGI (reference sequence). V lost 11 bases and J lost 1, with 17 bases in between. The CDR3 totals 14 residues. The CDR3 region has the DNA TGTGCCCTACAAGGACCCTTTTCGAACACTGAAGCTTTCTTT. This sequence encodes CALQGPFSNTEAFF.

The chain joins TRBV11-2 to TRBJ2-1, with 11 bases fitting TRBD2. The germline V gene encodes CDR1 SGHAT and CDR2 FQNNGV. The ends lost 4 bases at V and 6 bases at J; junction bases unmatched: 5. The CDR3 has 15 residues. The CDR3 sequence is CASSSSGRHGNEQFF. CDR3 sequence (DNA): TGTGCCAGCAGCTCTAGCGGGAGGCACGGCAATGAGCAGTTCTTC.

CDR3 DNA sequence: TGTGCCAGCAGCCCCCGAACAGTTCAAGGGACTGAAGCTTTCTTT. It yields the protein CASSPRTVQGTEAFF. The rearrangement links TRBV9 to TRBJ1-1; no clear D gene. CDR3 length: 15 residues. Trimming shortened V by 4 bases and J by 5 bases, and 18 bases separated the two germline ends. From germline, CDR1 is SGDLS and CDR2 YYNGEE.

This chain connects TRBV7-8 to TRBJ1-3; D may be TRBD1 (5 bases). V was shortened by 1 base and J by 2 bases, with 12 bases between the two germline ends. In germline, CDR1 is SGHVS, CDR2 FQNEAQ. This CDR3 contains 16 residues. The CDR3 loop is CASSLGDGHTGNTIYF. The CDR3 nucleotides are TGTGCCAGCAGCTTAGGTGACGGACATACTGGAAACACCATATATTTT.

The gene calls are TRBV29-1 and TRBJ1-2; D is ambiguous. The germline gives CDR1 SQVTM, CDR2 ANQGSEA. The CDR3 is 14 amino acids. V lost 5 bases and J 0 bases, leaving 13 bases between the germline ends. The CDR3 sequence: CSVHDGRPNYGYTF. The CDR3 DNA reads TGCAGCGTTCACGACGGACGTCCTAACTATGGCTACACCTTC.

V and J are TRBV6-6 and TRBJ2-5, with a tentative D call TRBD1 (5 bases). CDR3 length: 15 residues. From germline, CDR1 is MNHNY and CDR2 SVGAGI (reference sequence). V lost 2 bases, J lost 3 bases, and 13 bases lay in between. CDR3 coding DNA: TGTGCCAGCAGTTACCGGGTAGGGGCGAAAGAGACCCAGTACTTC. It specifies CASSYRVGAKETQYF.

The gene calls are TRBV28 and TRBJ2-7; D not certain. The CDR3 has 12 residues. The ends were cut back, 10 bases at V and 3 bases at J, with 13 bases in the middle. CDR1 is MDHEN, CDR2 SYDVKM, per germline. This CDR3 is CATPEVDYEQYF. The CDR3 coding sequence is TGTGCCACACCTGAGGTTGACTACGAGCAGTACTTC.

The chain links TRBV28 to TRBJ1-1, with 8 bases lining up with TRBD1. Trimming at V came to 8 bases and at J to 6 bases, leaving 14 bases not matched to a gene. The length of the CDR3 is 15 residues. CDR1 is MDHEN, CDR2 SYDVKM, per germline. This CDR3 reads CASGPLGQGGAEAFF. Written as DNA, the CDR3 is TGTGCCAGCGGCCCCCTCGGACAGGGAGGCGCTGAAGCTTTCTTT.

The rearrangement joins TRBV7-9 to TRBJ1-6; D ambiguous. V lost 0 bases to trimming and J lost 7 bases, with 10 bases between them. Germline V gives CDR1 SEHNR, CDR2 FQNEAQ (reference sequence). The CDR3 spans 15 residues. The CDR3 DNA sequence: TGTGCCAGCAGCTTAGCCGGAGCTACGAATTCACCCCTCCACTTT. The encoded protein is CASSLAGATNSPLHF.

The rearrangement uses TRBV19 and TRBJ1-1; a weak D match, TRBD1 (5 bases). The germline V gene encodes CDR1 LNHDA and CDR2 SQIVND (reference sequence). The CDR3 totals 13 residues. The V gene lost 6 bases and the J gene lost 3 bases, with 11 bases spanning the gap. The chain's CDR3 is CASRKDSYTEAFF. The CDR3 nucleotides read TGTGCCAGTAGAAAAGACAGCTACACTGAAGCTTTCTTT.

The chain is built from TRBV9 and TRBJ2-3; 10 bases fit TRBD2. The CDR3 length is 16 residues. Per the germline V gene, CDR1 is SGDLS and CDR2 is YYNGEE. The J segment lost 1 base and the V segment lost 2 bases, leaving 4 bases of the junction unmatched. The CDR3 DNA sequence: TGTGCCAGCAGCGTTCTAGCGGGAGTCGGCACAGATACGCAGTATTTT. Its translation is CASSVLAGVGTDTQYF. Drawing the rest from reference TRBV9 and TRBJ2-3, the complete variable domain is DSGVTQTPKHLITATGQRVTLRCSPRSGDLSVYWYQQSLDQGLQFLIQYYNGEERAKGNILERFSAQQFPDLHSELNLSSLELGDSALYFCASSVLAGVGTDTQYFGPGTRLTVL.

The chain employs TRBV2 and TRBJ1-2, with D hard to call. V shed 5 bases and J shed 7 bases, with 11 bases lying between them. CDR3 length equals 12 residues. The germline CDR1 and CDR2 sequences are SNHLY and FYNNEI. The CDR3 protein is CASSPGKGGYTF. The CDR3 DNA reads as TGTGCCAGCAGTCCTGGGAAAGGTGGCTACACCTTC. Full variable domain (outside the CDR3, taken from reference TRBV2 and TRBJ1-2): EPEVTQTPSHQVTQMGQEVILRCVPISNHLYFYWYRQILGQKVEFLVSFYNNEISEKSEIFDDQFSVERPDGSNFTLKIRSTKLEDSAMYFCASSPGKGGYTFGSGTRLTVV.

V and J are TRBV5-1 and TRBJ1-5; TRBD1 matches 7 bases. J was trimmed by 0 bases and V by 4 bases; bases with no gene match: 4. This CDR3 is 15 amino acids long. Per the germline V gene, CDR1 is SGHRS and CDR2 is YFSETQ. The CDR3 loop reads CASSPGTDSNQPQHF. Written as DNA, the CDR3 is TGCGCCAGCAGCCCCGGGACAGATAGCAATCAGCCCCAGCATTTT.

The chain uses TRBV7-2 and TRBJ2-2, with D possibly being TRBD2 (6 bases). The V and J ends lost 1 base and 2 bases respectively, with 8 bases between them. Germline V gives CDR1 SGHTA, CDR2 FQGNSA. The CDR3 length is 15 residues. The CDR3 loop is CASSLGLVNTGELFF. The CDR3 coding sequence is TGTGCCAGCAGCTTAGGACTAGTTAACACCGGGGAGCTGTTTTTT.

Here the CDR3 reads CASRLTDTQYF. The CDR3 nucleotides are TGTGCCAGCAGGCTCACCGATACGCAGTATTTT. This chain joins TRBV28 and TRBJ2-3, with no clear D. The germline V and J ends were trimmed by 6 bases and 6 bases, with 7 bases remaining between them. Per germline, CDR1 MDHEN and CDR2 SYDVKM. This CDR3 spans 11 amino acids.

This clone came up once. CDR3 amino acids: CASSHPAPHEQFF. In nucleotides, the CDR3 is TGTGCCAGCAGCCACCCCGCCCCCCATGAGCAGTTCTTC. The chain combines TRBV3-1 (or the pseudogene TRBV3-2) with TRBJ2-1; D gene ambiguous. Trimming took off 3 bases at V and 8 bases at J, with 11 bases between the two ends. The CDR3 runs 13 residues. Per the germline V gene, CDR1 is LGHDT and CDR2 is YNNKEL (reference sequence).

The J gene is TRBJ1-3, the V gene TRBV25-1, with TRBD1 matching over 10 bases. CDR1 and CDR2 (germline): MGHDK, SYGVNS. The CDR3 loop spans 16 amino acids. V gave up 2 bases and J gave up 3 bases; unmatched junction bases: 4. The CDR3: CASSEGDRGFGNTIYF. As DNA, the CDR3 is TGTGCCAGCAGTGAAGGGGACAGGGGCTTTGGAAACACCATATATTTT.

This sequence joins TRBV10-2 and TRBJ2-3; tentatively, D is TRBD2 (6 bases). Per germline, CDR1 WSHSY and CDR2 SAAADI. Trimming removed 3 bases from V and 6 bases from J, with 13 bases in between. The CDR3 is made up of 14 amino acids. CDR3 in DNA: TGCGCCAGCAGTGAAGGTGGGGACTGGGATACGCAGTATTTT. It is translated as CASSEGGDWDTQYF.

This chain connects TRBV28 to TRBJ1-1; D is ambiguous. The CDR3 extends over 11 amino acids. Germline assignment: CDR1 MDHEN and CDR2 SYDVKM. Trimming removed 8 bases from V and 11 bases from J, with 15 bases in between. The CDR3 DNA is TGTGCCAGCGCCGCCAGGACTTGGGCTTTCTTT. Translation: CASAARTWAFF.